This T cell receptor beta chain originates from a study of post-analysis software for immune sequencing data. Study outcomes and limitations: Included in a set of roughly 5 TRBV segments more frequent in patients than controls were TRBV5-6, TRBV5-1 and TRBV20-1.

This clonotype was detected ten times or more. The antigen is undetermined. TCR beta cDNA libraries included unique molecular identifiers. TCRdb independently ran MiXCR on the PCR reads; one entry per CDR3 protein. The sample yields hundreds of thousands of distinct CDR3 sequences, about 50% seen once. The CDR3 is made up of 14 amino acids. Trimming stripped 5 bases from V and 2 bases from J, with 16 bases between. Germline CDR1 is DFQATT and CDR2 is SNEGSKA (reference sequence). The source is a girl aged 5 to 17 with multiple sclerosis. This sequence joins TRBV20-1 and TRBJ2-7, with D unclear. The material sequenced was blood. The CDR3 region is CSASRSRPPYEQYF. In nucleotides, the CDR3 is TGCAGTGCTTCCCGATCCCGACCCCCCTACGAGCAGTACTTC.